The 15 T cell receptor beta chains in this list originate from one sample, sequenced in a study of blood T cell repertoires in COVID-19. TCRdb's copy holds only in-frame clones and misses some; the assay was immunoSEQ multiplex PCR. In the table there are roughly 260,000 clones, around 87% of which are singletons. The sequenced sample was peripheral blood. The receptors shown here come from a woman aged 45 to 65 with acute or convalescent COVID-19.

V and J are TRBV9 and TRBJ1-6; no clear D. The V and J ends lost 0 bases and 0 bases respectively, with 13 bases between them. Germline V gene sequence: CDR1 SGDLS, CDR2 YYNGEE. The CDR3 has 18 residues. CDR3 sequence: CASSVESVRLSYNSPLHF. In DNA, the CDR3 is TGTGCCAGCAGCGTAGAATCTGTCAGGCTCTCCTATAATTCACCCCTCCACTTT.

As concerns this clone: This sample includes further DNA sequences coding for the same CDR3. The chain employs TRBV14 and TRBJ2-3; no firm D call. The CDR3 has 13 amino acids. Deletions cut 3 bases from V and 1 base from J, with 5 bases between. Germline values: CDR1 SGHDN, CDR2 FVKESK. CDR3 sequence reads: CASSQGRTDTQYF. The CDR3 nucleotides are TGTGCCAGCAGCCAGGGCCGCACAGATACGCAGTATTTT. Variable domain in full (rest from reference TRBV14 and TRBJ2-3): EAGVTQFPSHSVIEKGQTVTLRCDPISGHDNLYWYRRVMGKEIKFLLHFVKESKQDESGMPNNRFLAERTGGTYSTLKVQPAELEDSGVYFCASSQGRTDTQYFGPGTRLTVL.

This chain uses TRBV29-1 with TRBJ2-4; 9 bases are a match to TRBD1. This CDR3 contains 14 residues. Germline V lookup: CDR1 SQVTM, CDR2 ANQGSEA. With V trimmed by 4 bases and J by 1 base, 2 bases remained unmatched. The CDR3 DNA sequence: TGCAGCGTTGGAGGACAGGGGGCCAAAAACATTCAGTACTTC. Protein: CSVGGQGAKNIQYF.

The rearrangement links TRBV12-5 to TRBJ2-1; the match to TRBD2 covers 7 bases. Germline V gives CDR1 LGHNT, CDR2 FRNRAP. The CDR3 spans 18 residues. The V and J ends lost 1 base and 0 bases, in that order; junction bases with no gene match: 9. In nucleotides, the CDR3 is TGTGCTAGTGGTTTGGGAAACATGGGGGGGAGCTCCTACAATGAGCAGTTCTTC. Translating it yields CASGLGNMGGSSYNEQFF.

The V gene is TRBV19, the J gene TRBJ2-1; the match to TRBD2 covers 8 bases. Germline assignment: CDR1 LNHDA and CDR2 SQIVND (reference sequence). V shed 4 bases, J shed 4 bases, and the junction held 6 bases outside the gene matches. The CDR3 spans 15 residues. This CDR3 reads CASSRAGVTYNEQFF. CDR3 sequence (DNA): TGTGCCAGTAGTAGAGCGGGAGTGACTTACAATGAGCAGTTCTTC.

Notes on this clone: Other DNA sequences in this sample translate to the same CDR3. This rearrangement joins TRBV5-6 to TRBJ1-2; 7 bases line up with TRBD1. J was trimmed by 5 bases and V by 4 bases; bases with no gene match: 5. Germline CDR1 SGHDT, CDR2 YYEEEE. The CDR3 runs 13 residues. The CDR3 reads CASSRDRDYGYTF. The DNA of the CDR3 is TGTGCCAGCAGCCGCGACAGGGATTATGGCTACACCTTC. Drawing the rest from reference TRBV5-6 and TRBJ1-2, the complete variable domain is DAGVTQSPTHLIKTRGQQVTLRCSPKSGHDTVSWYQQALGQGPQFIFQYYEEEERQRGNFPDRFSGHQFPNYSSELNVNALLLGDSALYLCASSRDRDYGYTFGSGTRLTVV.

The chain carries TRBV20-1 and TRBJ2-7, with D unresolved. Looked up from germline, CDR1 is DFQATT and CDR2 is SNEGSKA (reference sequence). CDR3 length equals 10 residues. V lost 3 bases to trimming and J lost 6 bases, with 6 bases between them. The CDR3 DNA follows: TGCAGTGCTAGGGCCGCCGAGCAGTACTTC. Translation gives CSARAAEQYF.

This chain uses TRBV6-5 with TRBJ1-1; weak D call: TRBD1 (5 bases). The germline V gene has CDR1 MNHEY and CDR2 SVGAGI. The CDR3 is 14 residues long. The V gene lost 2 bases and the J gene lost 4 bases, with 11 bases spanning the gap. CDR3: CASSYNGGSTEAFF. In nucleotides, the CDR3 is TGTGCCAGCAGTTACAACGGGGGAAGCACTGAAGCTTTCTTT.

The chain has TRBV6-2 or TRBV6-3 and TRBJ2-4; 10 nucleotides match TRBD1. In germline, CDR1 is MNHEY, CDR2 SVGEGT. This CDR3 region has 12 residues. V lost 2 bases to trimming and J lost 15 bases; unmatched junction nucleotides: 4. In nucleotides, the CDR3 is TGTGCCAGCAGTTACGGGACAGGGGCATCGTACTTC. Protein product: CASSYGTGASYF.

This clone was counted a single time. Written as DNA, the CDR3 is TGTGCCAGCTCACCCGGACAGCCGAACACCGGGGAGCTGTTTTTT. This sequence encodes CASSPGQPNTGELFF. This rearrangement joins TRBV18 to TRBJ2-2, with D possibly matching TRBD1 (6 bases). The V gene lost 3 bases and the J gene lost 0 bases, with 8 bases spanning the gap. The germline V gene encodes CDR1 KGHSH and CDR2 LQKENI. The CDR3 is made up of 15 amino acids.

This clone was observed once. The J gene is TRBJ1-2, the V gene TRBV24-1; 8 bases agree with TRBD1. CDR1 is KGHDR, CDR2 SFDVKD, per germline. Unmatched junction bases numbered 16, after V lost 10 bases and J lost 4 bases. The CDR3 spans 16 residues. The CDR3 region is CATQGAGFVQIYGYTF. The CDR3 nucleotides read TGTGCCACTCAGGGGGCTGGCTTTGTTCAAATCTATGGCTACACCTTC.

This clone has a handful of counts. This chain connects TRBV7-9 to TRBJ2-3; maybe TRBD2 (6 bases). This CDR3 has 17 amino acids. V was cut by 5 bases and J by 2 bases, with 20 bases left in between. Germline-derived CDR1 and CDR2 are SEHNR and FQNEAQ (reference sequence). CDR3 coding DNA: TGTGCCAGCAGCCCCGGGAGTGGAGGGGATAACACAGATACGCAGTATTTT. This encodes CASSPGSGGDNTDTQYF.

The chain links TRBV11-3 to TRBJ2-1, with D maybe TRBD2 (6 bases). Per germline, CDR1 SGHNT and CDR2 YENEEA. Trimming stripped 0 bases from V and 5 bases from J, with 11 bases between. CDR3 length equals 15 residues. CDR3 in DNA: TGTGCCAGCAGCTTAGAATCCGGGAGCCACAATGAGCAGTTCTTC. Protein sequence: CASSLESGSHNEQFF. The full variable domain, with the rest looked up from reference TRBV11-3 and TRBJ2-1, is EAGVVQSPRYKIIEKKQPVAFWCNPISGHNTLYWYLQNLGQGPELLIRYENEEAVDDSQLPKDRFSAERLKGVDSTLKIQPAELGDSAVYLCASSLESGSHNEQFFGPGTRLTVL.

The rearrangement links TRBV5-5 to TRBJ2-7; 10 nucleotides agree with TRBD2. The CDR3 is made up of 17 amino acids. CDR1 is SGHKS, CDR2 YYEKEE, per germline (reference sequence). Trimming removed 2 bases from V and 0 bases from J; junction bases left unmatched: 8. In DNA form, the CDR3 reads TGTGCCAGCAGCTTTGGGTCGGCTAGCGGGGGCTCCTACGAGCAGTACTTC. It is translated as CASSFGSASGGSYEQYF.

This rearrangement joins TRBV21-1 to TRBJ2-6; the D call in the table, TRBD2, was not verified against the DNA. TRBV21-1 is a pseudogene locus. This CDR3 is built from 16 residues. The CDR3 DNA is TGTGCCAGCAGCAACTCTCCCCCCTCTGGGGCCAACGTCCTGACTTTC. Translated: CASSNSPPSGANVLTF.